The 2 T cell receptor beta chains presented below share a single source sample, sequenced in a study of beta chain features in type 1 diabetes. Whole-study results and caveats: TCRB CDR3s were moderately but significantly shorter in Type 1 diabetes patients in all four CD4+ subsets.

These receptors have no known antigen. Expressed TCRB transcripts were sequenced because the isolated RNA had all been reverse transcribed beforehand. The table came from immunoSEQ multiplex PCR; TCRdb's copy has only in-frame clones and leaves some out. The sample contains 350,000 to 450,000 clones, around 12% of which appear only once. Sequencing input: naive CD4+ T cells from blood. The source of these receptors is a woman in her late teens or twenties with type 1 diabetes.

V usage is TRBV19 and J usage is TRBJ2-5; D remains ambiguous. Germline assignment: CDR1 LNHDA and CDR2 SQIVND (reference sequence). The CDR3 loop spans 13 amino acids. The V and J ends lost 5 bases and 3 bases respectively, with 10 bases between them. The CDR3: CASSVGRKETQYF. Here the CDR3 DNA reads TGTGCCAGTAGTGTCGGCAGGAAAGAGACCCAGTACTTC. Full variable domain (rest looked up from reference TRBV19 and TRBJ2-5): DGGITQSPKYLFRKEGQNVTLSCEQNLNHDAMYWYRQDPGQGLRLIYYSQIVNDFQKGDIAEGYSVSREKKESFPLTVTSAQKNPTAFYLCASSVGRKETQYFGPGTRLLVL.

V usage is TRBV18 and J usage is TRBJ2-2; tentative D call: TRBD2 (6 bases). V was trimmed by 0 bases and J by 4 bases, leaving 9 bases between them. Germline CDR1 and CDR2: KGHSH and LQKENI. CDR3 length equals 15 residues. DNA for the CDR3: TGTGCCAGCTCACCACCGGGGGGTATCACCGGGGAGCTGTTTTTT. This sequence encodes CASSPPGGITGELFF.